One and the same sample provided the 28 T cell receptor beta chains below, sequenced in a study of T cell repertoires in cytomegalovirus infection. TCRdb itself ran the reads through MiXCR, one entry per CDR3 protein. The sample lists fewer than 550,000 distinct CDR3 sequences; around 11% were seen once. Sequencing was performed on PBMCs. These receptors were obtained from a human donor in good health (CMV status not recorded). Some clones in this sample may be carry-over from other donors' samples.

This clonotype was detected many times. The V gene is TRBV7-9, the J gene TRBJ1-4; 9 bases align to TRBD1. The ends lost 5 bases at V and 5 bases at J; junction bases unmatched: 9. The CDR3 spans 16 residues. Per the germline V gene, CDR1 is SEHNR and CDR2 is FQNEAQ (reference sequence). CDR3 amino acids: CASSDRDREDNEKLFF. The CDR3 DNA sequence: TGTGCCAGCAGCGACCGGGACAGGGAGGACAATGAAAAACTGTTTTTT. The whole variable domain, remainder taken from reference TRBV7-9 and TRBJ1-4, is DTGVSQNPRHKITKRGQNVTFRCDPISEHNRLYWYRQTLGQGPEFLTYFQNEAQLEKSRLLSDRFSAERPKGSFSTLEIQRTEQGDSAMYLCASSDRDREDNEKLFFGSGTQLSVL.

This clonotype was counted between two and nine times. The chain is built from TRBV4-1 and TRBJ1-2, with D maybe TRBD1 (5 bases). V shed 2 bases and J shed 8 bases, with 21 bases lying between them. The CDR3 contains 16 residues. The germline CDR1 and CDR2 sequences are MGHRA and YSYEKL. CDR3 coding DNA: TGCGCCAGCAGCCAACCACTTCAGGGACCCAATATCGGCTACACCTTC. Translated, it gives CASSQPLQGPNIGYTF.

The V gene is TRBV2, the J gene TRBJ1-5, with 8 positions matching TRBD1. The ends lost 5 bases at V and 1 base at J; junction bases unmatched: 7. Germline V gene lookup returns CDR1 SNHLY and CDR2 FYNNEI. The CDR3 contains 16 residues. The CDR3 DNA reads TGTGCCAGCAGTTGGACAGGGAAGATGAGCAATCAGCCCCAGCATTTT. Protein sequence: CASSWTGKMSNQPQHF. Based on the CDR3 plus reference TRBV2 and TRBJ1-5, the full variable domain is EPEVTQTPSHQVTQMGQEVILRCVPISNHLYFYWYRQILGQKVEFLVSFYNNEISEKSEIFDDQFSVERPDGSNFTLKIRSTKLEDSAMYFCASSWTGKMSNQPQHFGDGTRLSIL.

This clonotype was seen more than once but under ten times. The chain is built from TRBV4-2 and TRBJ2-7; 8 bases are shared with TRBD1. Unmatched junction bases numbered 4, after V lost 2 bases and J lost 4 bases. Germline CDR1 reads LGHNA; CDR2 reads YNFKEQ. The CDR3 runs to 14 residues. This CDR3 reads CASSQQGAKYEQYF. CDR3 in DNA: TGTGCCAGCAGCCAACAGGGGGCCAAATACGAGCAGTACTTC.

In its sample, this clonotype was seen many times. The chain joins TRBV12-3 or TRBV12-4 to TRBJ1-2, with D maybe TRBD1 (5 bases). The CDR3 extends over 13 amino acids. V was shortened by 6 bases and J by 2 bases, with 10 bases between the two germline ends. Here the CDR3 DNA reads TGTGCCAGCAGCCCGGGACGGAACTATGGCTACACCTTC. This sequence encodes CASSPGRNYGYTF.

This clonotype has a handful of counts. V and J are TRBV24-1 and TRBJ2-2; a weak D match, TRBD1 (5 bases). The germline V gene has CDR1 KGHDR and CDR2 SFDVKD. The CDR3 runs to 16 residues. The V gene lost 4 bases and the J gene lost 2 bases, with 13 bases spanning the gap. The CDR3 DNA reads TGTGCCACCAGTGAAAGGGGCAACTTTAACACCGGGGAGCTGTTTTTT. Its protein is CATSERGNFNTGELFF.

This clonotype came up a few times. This sequence joins TRBV7-9 and TRBJ2-5; possible D gene TRBD1, 6 bases. V lost 5 bases and J lost 6, with 16 bases in between. Germline values: CDR1 SEHNR, CDR2 FQNEAQ (reference sequence). CDR3 length: 14 amino acids. CDR3 sequence: CASSVRTGWKTQYF. The CDR3 coding sequence is TGTGCCAGCAGCGTCCGAACAGGGTGGAAGACCCAGTACTTC.

This clonotype appeared many times. This chain connects TRBV27 to TRBJ1-5; D is ambiguous. Between the trimmed V and J ends, which lost 6 bases and 7 bases, there was a span of 13 bases. This CDR3 region has 13 residues. Germline CDR1 is MNHEY and CDR2 is SMNVEV (reference sequence). The CDR3 protein is CASSSRPEQPQHF. CDR3 in DNA: TGTGCCAGCAGCTCCCGCCCGGAACAGCCCCAGCATTTT.

This clonotype occurred a few times. This rearrangement joins TRBV2 to TRBJ2-4, with D maybe TRBD2 (6 bases). The CDR3 consists of 14 residues. In germline, CDR1 is SNHLY, CDR2 FYNNEI. V was pared by 6 bases and J by 3 bases, with 12 bases between. This CDR3 is CASRNGRDKNIQYF. CDR3 DNA sequence: TGTGCCAGCAGAAACGGGCGGGACAAAAACATTCAGTACTTC. The whole variable domain, filled in from reference TRBV2 and TRBJ2-4, reads EPEVTQTPSHQVTQMGQEVILRCVPISNHLYFYWYRQILGQKVEFLVSFYNNEISEKSEIFDDQFSVERPDGSNFTLKIRSTKLEDSAMYFCASRNGRDKNIQYFGAGTRLSVL.

This clonotype has a count of ten or more. CDR3 in amino acids: CASSIGQGTYEQYF. The CDR3, as DNA: TGTGCCAGCAGTATCGGACAGGGGACCTACGAGCAGTACTTC. The V call is TRBV28, the J call TRBJ2-7, with 9 positions matching TRBD1. The V and J ends lost 5 bases and 2 bases, in that order; junction bases with no gene match: 4. In germline, CDR1 is MDHEN, CDR2 SYDVKM. The CDR3 runs 14 residues.

The chain employs TRBV5-5 and TRBJ1-2; a weak D match, TRBD1 (6 bases). CDR3 length: 15 residues. Trimming left V 0 bases short and J 5 bases short, with 14 bases between. CDR1 is SGHKS and CDR2 is YYEKEE in the germline V gene (reference sequence). The CDR3 reads CASSLANQGKYGYTF. The CDR3 DNA reads as TGTGCCAGCAGCTTGGCCAATCAGGGGAAATATGGCTACACCTTC.

This clonotype appeared many times. V and J are TRBV12-5 and TRBJ1-1; D is undetermined. CDR1 LGHNT and CDR2 FRNRAP come from the germline V gene. The CDR3 is made up of 13 amino acids. V was trimmed by 1 base and J by 5 bases, leaving 8 bases between them. CDR3 bases: TGTGCTAGTGGTTTGGGGGAGTTTACTGAAGCTTTCTTT. Residues: CASGLGEFTEAFF.

In its sample, this clonotype was seen a few times. This chain links TRBV9 with TRBJ2-4; 8 nucleotides align to TRBD2. From germline, CDR1 is SGDLS and CDR2 YYNGEE. This CDR3 has 14 amino acids. Trimming removed 3 bases from V and 7 bases from J; junction bases left unmatched: 6. The CDR3 loop is CASSAGTSNNIQYF. CDR3 in DNA: TGTGCCAGCAGCGCCGGGACTAGTAATAACATTCAGTACTTC.

Regarding this clonotype: A much larger clone differs from this one at a single base, so this may be a read error. The CDR3 does not close with the conserved phenylalanine or tryptophan, likely indicating a read error. J is TRBJ1-4 and V is TRBV2; possibly TRBD1 for D (5 bases). CDR3 length: 15 amino acids. The V and J ends lost 2 bases and 1 base respectively, with 8 bases between them. The germline gives CDR1 SNHLY, CDR2 FYNNEI. CDR3 nucleotide sequence: TGTGCCAGCAGTGAATTTGGGGGAACTAATGAAAAACTGTTTTTA. Its protein product is CASSEFGGTNEKLFL.

In regard to this clonotype: A read error is possible here, since a much larger clone lies one base away. The rearrangement uses TRBV30 and TRBJ2-3; TRBD1 might be the D (5 bases). The CDR3 contains 13 residues. In germline, CDR1 is GTSNPN, CDR2 SVGIG (reference sequence). CDR3 bases: TGTGCCTGGATCGCAGGGAACACAGATACGCAGTGTTTT. It codes for CAWIAGNTDTQCF.

In the case of this clonotype: An end of the junction does not agree with germline; a read error may underlie this. The chain employs TRBV19 and TRBJ2-2, with D possibly matching TRBD1 (6 bases). This CDR3 is built from 16 residues. The germline V gene has CDR1 LNHDA and CDR2 SQIVND (reference sequence). CDR3 loop: CASTFDRTANTGKLFF. CDR3 coding DNA: TGTGCCAGTACCTTCGACAGGACCGCGAACACCGGGAAGCTGTTTTTT.

This clonotype was seen ten or more times. V is TRBV7-6 and J is TRBJ2-1; D gene unclear. Germline CDR1 is SGHVS and CDR2 is FNYEAQ. This CDR3 contains 16 residues. The V and J ends lost 1 base and 7 bases respectively, with 17 bases between them. The CDR3 sequence: CASSLVPAMVGNEQFF. In nucleotides, the CDR3 is TGTGCCAGCAGCTTAGTCCCAGCGATGGTCGGTAATGAGCAGTTCTTC.

The chain has TRBV11-1 and TRBJ2-7, with a tentative D call TRBD2 (5 bases). CDR3 length: 14 residues. The germline V gene has CDR1 SGHAT and CDR2 FQDESV (reference sequence). The V end lost 5 bases, the J end lost 2 bases, and 13 bases lay between the germline ends. The CDR3 loop is CASSGREAPYEQYF. For the CDR3, the DNA is TGTGCCAGCAGCGGCCGGGAAGCTCCCTACGAGCAGTACTTC.

This clonotype was seen ten or more times. The chain couples TRBV7-2 to TRBJ2-7, with TRBD2 matching over 8 bases. Germline-derived CDR1 and CDR2 are SGHTA and FQGNSA. Losses at the gene ends were 8 bases for V and 7 bases for J; bases not matched to a gene: 10. This CDR3 is 13 amino acids long. The CDR3 protein is CASSIDPGGEQYF. The CDR3 DNA follows: TGTGCCAGCTCCATCGACCCGGGGGGGGAGCAGTACTTC.

This clonotype was recorded many times. The rearrangement uses TRBV6-2 or TRBV6-3 and TRBJ2-1, with 7 bases identical to TRBD1. The CDR3 totals 13 residues. V shed 5 bases and J 10 bases; nucleotides not matched to a gene: 8. The V gene's germline CDR1 is MNHEY and CDR2 SVGEGT. CDR3 protein: CASSQDRSREQFF. DNA of the CDR3: TGTGCCAGCAGTCAGGACAGGTCCCGGGAGCAGTTCTTC.

The chain has TRBV3-1 and TRBJ2-5; 7 bases line up with TRBD2. In germline, CDR1 is LGHDT, CDR2 YNNKEL (reference sequence). This CDR3 comprises 13 residues. The J segment lost 7 bases and the V segment lost 5 bases, leaving 7 bases of the junction unmatched. Here the CDR3 DNA reads TGTGCCAGCAGCGCGGGACTACCCAGGACCCAGTACTTC. Amino acids: CASSAGLPRTQYF.

This clonotype was detected only a few times. The gene calls are TRBV19 and TRBJ2-3, with 9 bases lining up with TRBD2. The CDR3 covers 15 residues. J was trimmed by 4 bases and V by 3 bases; bases with no gene match: 5. CDR1 is LNHDA, CDR2 SQIVND, per germline (reference sequence). In nucleotides, the CDR3 is TGTGCCAGTAGTATCGGCGGGAGGGATGCAGATACGCAGTATTTT. Protein product: CASSIGGRDADTQYF.

This clonotype appeared many times. The rearrangement joins TRBV6-2 or TRBV6-3 to TRBJ2-3; 7 bases fit TRBD2. This CDR3 has 15 amino acids. CDR1 is MNHEY, CDR2 SVGEGT, per germline. V gave up 2 bases and J gave up 6 bases; unmatched junction bases: 8. In DNA, the CDR3 is TGTGCCAGCAGTTACGGTTTACTAGCGTTTGATACGCAGTATTTT. Its protein is CASSYGLLAFDTQYF.

The sample holds many counts of this clonotype. The chain employs TRBV12-3 or TRBV12-4 and TRBJ2-1, with D uncertain. The CDR3 covers 13 residues. Trimming removed 7 bases from V and 4 bases from J, with 11 bases in between. CDR3 sequence reads: CASMVNDYNEQFF. CDR3 DNA: TGTGCCAGCATGGTAAACGATTACAATGAGCAGTTCTTC.

This clonotype was seen repeatedly, ten times or more. The V and J genes are TRBV12-3 or TRBV12-4 and TRBJ2-1, with D possibly TRBD2 on 6 matching bases. This CDR3 comprises 15 residues. Trimming removed 5 bases at V and 2 bases at J, with 13 bases between. CDR3 nucleotide sequence: TGTGCCAGCAGTCCATCTAGCGAGACCTACAATGAGCAGTTCTTC. It yields the protein CASSPSSETYNEQFF.

The chain has TRBV23-1 and TRBJ2-7; the D gene is possibly TRBD2 (6 bases). TRBV23-1 is assigned to the ORF class and has an uncertain function. The CDR3 has 16 amino acids. The V and J ends lost 3 bases and 4 bases respectively, with 19 bases between them. The CDR3 nucleotides are TGCGCCAGCAGTCAGTTCCCCCGGGACTCCTCTTACGAGCAGTACTTC. Translated: CASSQFPRDSSYEQYF.

The chain combines TRBV6-4 with TRBJ1-1; a weak D match, TRBD1 (6 bases). CDR3 length: 16 residues. Germline lookup yields CDR1 MRHNA and CDR2 SNTAGT. The ends were cut back, 2 bases at V and 4 bases at J, with 17 bases in the middle. The CDR3 nucleotides are TGTGCCAGCAGTGACCCGAGCCTAGGGGGTAGCACTGAAGCTTTCTTT. Translating gives CASSDPSLGGSTEAFF.

The CDR3 loop is CASRAEETQYF. The CDR3 nucleotides are TGTGCCAGCAGAGCGGAAGAGACCCAGTACTTC. The V call is TRBV2, the J call TRBJ2-5; perhaps TRBD2 as D (5 bases). The CDR3 extends over 11 amino acids. Germline-derived CDR1 and CDR2 are SNHLY and FYNNEI. Trimming cost V 6 bases and J 3 bases, with 5 bases left between them.